These 17 T cell receptor beta chains originate from one sample sequenced in a study of T cells in Graves' hyperthyroidism and ophthalmopathy. Amplification targeted TCR beta CDR3 regions from RNA transcripts. HTBI primers were employed in a first-round RT-PCR of the TCR CDR3. One entry per CDR3 protein results from TCRdb running MiXCR on the multiplex PCR reads. The sample holds about 610,000 distinct CDR3 sequences, roughly 14% seen once. The specimen sequenced was blood. These receptors all stem from a middle-aged woman with Graves' ophthalmopathy.

The sample holds many counts of this clonotype. V usage is TRBV7-9 and J usage is TRBJ1-1; no firm D call. CDR1 SEHNR and CDR2 FQNEAQ come from the germline V gene (reference sequence). CDR3 length: 13 residues. Trimming took 7 bases from V and 0 from J, leaving 9 bases between them. In DNA form, the CDR3 reads TGTGCCAGCACCCACCCAATGAACACTGAAGCTTTCTTT. Protein sequence: CASTHPMNTEAFF. Variable domain in full (rest from reference TRBV7-9 and TRBJ1-1): DTGVSQNPRHKITKRGQNVTFRCDPISEHNRLYWYRQTLGQGPEFLTYFQNEAQLEKSRLLSDRFSAERPKGSFSTLEIQRTEQGDSAMYLCASTHPMNTEAFFGQGTRLTVV.

V and J are TRBV12-3 or TRBV12-4 and TRBJ2-7; perhaps TRBD2 as D (6 bases). The CDR3 is 14 amino acids. The V and J ends lost 5 bases and 7 bases respectively, with 18 bases between them. CDR3 in amino acids: CASSRGRDAGEQYF. CDR3 DNA: TGTGCCAGCAGTAGGGGCCGGGACGCGGGGGAGCAGTACTTC.

J is TRBJ2-7 and V is TRBV6-1; a possible D gene is TRBD1 (6 bases). The CDR3 extends over 14 amino acids. Trimming removed 6 bases from V and 5 bases from J, with 17 bases in between. Looked up from germline, CDR1 is MNHNS and CDR2 is SASEGT. The CDR3 coding sequence is TGTGCCAGCAGACTAACAGGGTGGAGCGACGAGCAGTACTTC. Translating gives CASRLTGWSDEQYF.

This clonotype was detected many times. The chain carries TRBV7-8 and TRBJ2-2, with TRBD2 as a possible D gene (7 bases). The germline gives CDR1 SGHVS, CDR2 FQNEAQ. Trimming removed 2 bases from V and 0 bases from J, with 16 bases in between. CDR3 size: 18 residues. The CDR3 loop reads CASSLRPSGTTNTGELFF. The CDR3 DNA sequence: TGTGCCAGCAGCTTAAGGCCCAGCGGGACAACGAACACCGGGGAGCTGTTTTTT.

The CDR3 sequence: CASLRPIGDGELFF. Written as DNA, the CDR3 is TGTGCCAGCCTTAGACCTATCGGGGACGGGGAGCTGTTTTTT. The chain has TRBV6-1 and TRBJ2-2; D is possibly TRBD2 (5 bases). Trimming took off 8 bases at V and 7 bases at J, with 17 bases between the two ends. Germline-derived CDR1 and CDR2 are MNHNS and SASEGT. This CDR3 has 14 amino acids.

This clonotype was seen ten or more times. The V call is TRBV19, the J call TRBJ1-5; D remains ambiguous. This CDR3 is 13 amino acids long. From germline, CDR1 is LNHDA and CDR2 SQIVND (reference sequence). The V end lost 8 bases, the J end lost 3 bases, and 11 bases lay between the germline ends. The DNA of the CDR3 is TGTGCCAGTTCCGGGGTAAACAATCAGCCCCAGCATTTT. Its protein product is CASSGVNNQPQHF.

In its sample, this clonotype was seen many times. The rearrangement uses TRBV20-1 and TRBJ1-1; D ambiguous. CDR1 and CDR2 (germline): DFQATT, SNEGSKA (reference sequence). With 2 bases removed from V and 5 bases from J, the gap between germline ends came to 12 bases. This CDR3 contains 13 residues. DNA of the CDR3: TGCAGTGCTAGAAGGCCAGTCCGGACTGAAGCTTTCTTT. Amino acids: CSARRPVRTEAFF.

This clonotype has at least ten counts. The chain combines TRBV2 with TRBJ1-2; D is possibly TRBD1 (5 bases). CDR1 and CDR2 (germline): SNHLY, FYNNEI. The CDR3 runs to 13 residues. Trimming left V 3 bases short and J 4 bases short, with 9 bases between. CDR3 sequence: CASSEGRLYGYTF. CDR3 nucleotides: TGTGCCAGCAGTGAGGGACGGCTCTATGGCTACACCTTC.

There are many counts of this clonotype. The chain has TRBV15 and TRBJ1-5; D uncertain. V dropped 0 bases and J dropped 3 bases, with 3 bases sitting between them. Germline V CDR1 and CDR2: LNHNV, YYDKDF (reference sequence). The CDR3 totals 13 residues. CDR3: CATSRDLNQPQHF. The CDR3 coding sequence is TGTGCCACCAGCAGAGATCTCAATCAGCCCCAGCATTTT. Full variable domain (outside the CDR3, taken from reference TRBV15 and TRBJ1-5): DAMVIQNPRYQVTQFGKPVTLSCSQTLNHNVMYWYQQKSSQAPKLLFHYYDKDFNNEADTPDNFQSRRPNTSFCFLDIRSPGLGDTAMYLCATSRDLNQPQHFGDGTRLSIL.

This rearrangement joins TRBV20-1 to TRBJ1-5, with 9 bases lining up with TRBD1. V trimming: 3 bases; J trimming: 2 bases; junction bases outside the gene matches: 5. This CDR3 region has 15 residues. The V gene's germline CDR1 is DFQATT and CDR2 SNEGSKA (reference sequence). The CDR3 loop is CSARGQGFGNQPQHF. CDR3 nucleotide sequence: TGCAGTGCTAGGGGACAGGGTTTTGGCAATCAGCCCCAGCATTTT.

This clonotype has at least ten counts. The chain couples TRBV28 to TRBJ2-5; weak D call: TRBD2 (6 bases). This CDR3 contains 15 residues. V was shortened by 8 bases and J by 3 bases, with 19 bases between the two germline ends. Looked up from germline, CDR1 is MDHEN and CDR2 is SYDVKM. CDR3 loop: CASGSIEGGKETQYF. As DNA, the CDR3 is TGTGCCAGCGGGTCTATCGAGGGAGGAAAAGAGACCCAGTACTTC. The full variable domain, in which reference TRBV28 and TRBJ2-5 provide the parts outside the CDR3, is DVKVTQSSRYLVKRTGEKVFLECVQDMDHENMFWYRQDPGLGLRLIYFSYDVKMKEKGDIPEGYSVSREKKERFSLILESASTNQTSMYLCASGSIEGGKETQYFGPGTRLLVL.

This clonotype appeared many times. J is TRBJ2-5 and V is TRBV7-9; D gene uncertain. V was trimmed by 0 bases and J by 2 bases, leaving 10 bases between them. Germline CDR1 reads SEHNR; CDR2 reads FQNEAQ (reference sequence). This CDR3 region has 15 residues. This CDR3 reads CASSLALGPQETQYF. Here the CDR3 DNA reads TGTGCCAGCAGCTTAGCGTTAGGGCCTCAAGAGACCCAGTACTTC.

This clonotype has a handful of counts. The rearrangement links TRBV2 to TRBJ1-2, with TRBD1 as a possible D gene (5 bases). Between the trimmed V and J ends, which lost 2 bases and 4 bases, there was a span of 14 bases. This CDR3 has 15 residues. Germline-derived CDR1 and CDR2 are SNHLY and FYNNEI. This chain's CDR3 is CASSESGSGIYGYTF. The CDR3 nucleotides are TGTGCCAGCAGTGAATCAGGATCAGGGATCTATGGCTACACCTTC.

This clonotype was counted many times. The V call is TRBV19, the J call TRBJ1-1; maybe TRBD1 (5 bases). Germline V CDR1 and CDR2: LNHDA, SQIVND (reference sequence). The CDR3 length is 13 residues. Trimming cost V 8 bases and J 5 bases, with 15 bases left between them. The CDR3 DNA sequence: TGTGCCAGTGAGAGGGGAATTGGGACTGAAGCTTTCTTT. Translated: CASERGIGTEAFF.

The sample holds many counts of this clonotype. CDR3 residues: CASKRSGQVLAGANVLTF. The CDR3 nucleotides are TGTGCCAGCAAAAGGTCGGGACAGGTCCTAGCTGGGGCCAACGTCCTGACTTTC. The V gene is TRBV12-3 or TRBV12-4, the J gene TRBJ2-6, with 8 bases matching TRBD1. V lost 7 bases, J lost 2 bases, and 13 bases stayed unmatched. The length of the CDR3 is 18 residues.

This clonotype was detected many times. This chain joins TRBV6-2 or TRBV6-3 and TRBJ1-5, with 9 bases that match TRBD1. From germline, CDR1 is MNHEY and CDR2 SVGEGT. The V and J ends lost 5 bases and 5 bases, in that order; junction bases with no gene match: 7. The CDR3 runs to 15 residues. CDR3 sequence reads: CASSTGGASYQPQHF. CDR3 coding DNA: TGTGCCAGCAGTACAGGGGGCGCATCCTATCAGCCCCAGCATTTT.

This clonotype came up many times. The gene calls are TRBV2 and TRBJ1-2, with D unresolved. Trimming cost V 1 base and J 5 bases, with 5 bases left between them. Per germline, CDR1 SNHLY and CDR2 FYNNEI. CDR3 length equals 12 residues. CDR3 amino acids: CASSEDPYGYTF. For the CDR3, the DNA is TGTGCCAGCAGTGAAGATCCTTATGGCTACACCTTC.